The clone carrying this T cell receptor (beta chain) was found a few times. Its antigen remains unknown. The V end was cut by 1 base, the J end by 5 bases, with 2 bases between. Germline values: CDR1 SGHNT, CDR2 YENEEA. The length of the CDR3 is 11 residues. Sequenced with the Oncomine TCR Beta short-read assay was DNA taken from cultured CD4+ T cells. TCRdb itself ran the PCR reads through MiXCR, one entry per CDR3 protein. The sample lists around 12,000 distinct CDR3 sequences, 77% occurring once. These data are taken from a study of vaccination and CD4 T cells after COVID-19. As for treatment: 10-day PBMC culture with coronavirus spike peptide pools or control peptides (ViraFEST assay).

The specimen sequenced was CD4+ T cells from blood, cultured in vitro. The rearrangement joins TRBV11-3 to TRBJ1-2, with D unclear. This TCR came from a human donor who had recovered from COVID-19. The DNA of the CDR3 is TGTGCCAGCAGCTTAGGTTATGGCTACACCTTC. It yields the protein CASSLGYGYTF.